Shown below are 10 T cell receptor beta chains from a single sample sequenced in a study of cytomegalovirus exposure and HLA in healthy donors. The study ran its PCR with 60 Vbeta and 13 Jbeta primers. Sequencing was performed with immunoSEQ multiplex PCR; in TCRdb, only in-frame clones are kept and a portion is missing. The sample lists 160,000 or so clones; 81% were seen once. Sequencing used PBMCs. These receptors all come from a man between 45 and 60 years old in good health and CMV-seropositive.

The chain joins TRBV27 to TRBJ2-7; a possible D gene is TRBD1 (5 bases). The V and J ends lost 0 bases and 4 bases respectively, with 7 bases between them. Germline V gene data show CDR1 as MNHEY and CDR2 as SMNVEV (reference sequence). CDR3 length: 13 residues. DNA of the CDR3: TGTGCCAGCAGTTTATCGGGGCGGTACGAGCAGTACTTC. Translated, it gives CASSLSGRYEQYF.

This chain joins TRBV28 and TRBJ2-7, with 7 bases aligning to TRBD1. This CDR3 region has 16 residues. From germline, CDR1 is MDHEN and CDR2 SYDVKM. J lost 3 bases, V lost 5 bases, and 13 bases had no gene match. CDR3 in amino acids: CASSPPGTESYYEQYF. Written as DNA, the CDR3 is TGTGCCAGCAGTCCTCCCGGGACAGAGAGTTACTACGAGCAGTACTTC.

The chain joins TRBV19 to TRBJ2-7, with 8 bases lining up with TRBD1. The trim removed 5 bases at V and 3 bases at J, leaving 9 bases unmatched. Germline lookup yields CDR1 LNHDA and CDR2 SQIVND (reference sequence). There are 15 residues in the CDR3. For the CDR3, the DNA is TGTGCCAGTAGTTACCGGGACAGGCGACTCTACGAGCAGTACTTC. This codes for CASSYRDRRLYEQYF.

The chain employs TRBV27 and TRBJ1-5; TRBD1 agrees at 10 bases. Germline CDR1 MNHEY, CDR2 SMNVEV (reference sequence). The V gene end was trimmed by 4 bases and the J gene end by 7 bases; junction bases not matched to a gene: 4. The length of the CDR3 is 14 residues. CDR3 residues: CASSWDRGGQPQHF. CDR3 bases: TGTGCCAGCAGTTGGGACAGGGGCGGGCAGCCCCAGCATTTT.

This clone has only a few counts. The CDR3 bases are TGTGCCAGTAGTCTATTCAGGGGGCGAAGCAATCAGCCCCAGCATTTT. It yields the protein CASSLFRGRSNQPQHF. V usage is TRBV19 and J usage is TRBJ1-5; 8 bases agree with TRBD1. Germline assignment: CDR1 LNHDA and CDR2 SQIVND (reference sequence). V gave up 5 bases and J gave up 1 base; unmatched junction bases: 7. This CDR3 has 16 residues.

As to this clone: Other DNA sequences in this sample translate to the same CDR3. The CDR3 spells CASSLGQGGQPQHF. In DNA, the CDR3 is TGCGCCAGCAGCTTGGGACAGGGCGGTCAGCCCCAGCATTTT. The V call is TRBV5-1, the J call TRBJ1-5; 7 bases agree with TRBD1. J lost 6 bases, V lost 0 bases, and 3 bases had no gene match. CDR1 is SGHRS, CDR2 YFSETQ, per germline. The CDR3 extends over 14 amino acids.

As concerns this clone: The identical CDR3 is also encoded by other nucleotide sequences in the sample. The J gene is TRBJ2-5, the V gene TRBV7-2, with 7 bases aligning to TRBD2. The CDR3 spans 14 residues. CDR1 is SGHTA, CDR2 FQGNSA, per germline. The trim removed 3 bases at V and 1 base at J, leaving 2 bases unmatched. The CDR3 DNA follows: TGTGCCAGCAGCTTCCAGCGGGGCCAAGAGACCCAGTACTTC. Amino acid sequence: CASSFQRGQETQYF.

V usage is TRBV7-9 and J usage is TRBJ2-7, with TRBD2 matching over 13 bases. Germline V CDR1 and CDR2: SEHNR, FQNEAQ (reference sequence). The CDR3 is made up of 16 amino acids. V lost 6 bases and J lost 2; bases outside the gene matches: 7. The CDR3 coding sequence is TGTGCCAGCAGTTTCGGACTAGCGGGAGCCCCCTACGAGCAGTACTTC. Translated, it gives CASSFGLAGAPYEQYF.

This clone was detected only once. This chain connects TRBV6-5 to TRBJ1-1; D is unresolved. Trimming cost V 8 bases and J 0 bases, with 16 bases left between them. CDR1 and CDR2 from the germline V gene are MNHEY and SVGAGI. CDR3 length: 15 amino acids. The CDR3 loop is CASSRGLFMNTEAFF. CDR3 in DNA: TGTGCCAGCTCCCGCGGTCTGTTCATGAACACTGAAGCTTTCTTT.

The rearrangement joins TRBV28 to TRBJ1-6; 7 bases line up with TRBD1. CDR3 size: 15 residues. V was pared by 4 bases and J by 7 bases, with 7 bases of the junction left unmatched. Germline V gene data show CDR1 as MDHEN and CDR2 as SYDVKM. This chain's CDR3 is CASSSEGQMNSPLHF. The CDR3 region has the DNA TGTGCCAGCAGTTCCGAGGGACAGATGAATTCACCCCTCCACTTT.